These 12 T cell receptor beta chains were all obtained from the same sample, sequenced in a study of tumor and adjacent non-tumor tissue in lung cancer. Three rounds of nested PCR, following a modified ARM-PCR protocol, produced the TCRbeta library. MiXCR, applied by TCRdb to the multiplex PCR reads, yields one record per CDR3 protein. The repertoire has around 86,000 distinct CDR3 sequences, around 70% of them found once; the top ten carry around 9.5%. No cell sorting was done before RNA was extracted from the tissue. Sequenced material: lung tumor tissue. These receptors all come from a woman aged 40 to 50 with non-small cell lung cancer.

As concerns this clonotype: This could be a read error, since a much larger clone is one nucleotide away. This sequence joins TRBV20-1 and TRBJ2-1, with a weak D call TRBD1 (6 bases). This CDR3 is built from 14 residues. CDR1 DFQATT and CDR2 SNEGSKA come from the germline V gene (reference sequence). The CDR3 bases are TGCAGTGCTAGACCGCAGGGACACTACAATGAGCAGTTATTC. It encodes CSARPQGHYNEQLF.

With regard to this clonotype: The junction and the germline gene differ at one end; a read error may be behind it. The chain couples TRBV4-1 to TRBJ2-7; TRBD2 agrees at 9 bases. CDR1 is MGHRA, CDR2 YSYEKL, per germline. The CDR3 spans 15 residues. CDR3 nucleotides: TGCGCTAGCAGCCAGAGCGGGGGGCTCTCCTACGAGCAGTACTTC. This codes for CASSQSGGLSYEQYF.

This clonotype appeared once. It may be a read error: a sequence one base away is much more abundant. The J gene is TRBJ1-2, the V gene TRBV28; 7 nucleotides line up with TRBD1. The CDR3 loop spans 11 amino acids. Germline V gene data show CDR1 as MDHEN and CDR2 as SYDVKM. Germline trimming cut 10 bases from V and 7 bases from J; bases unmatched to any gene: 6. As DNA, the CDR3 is TGTGCCATCTTGACAGGGTTTGGCTACACCTTC. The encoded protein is CAILTGFGYTF.

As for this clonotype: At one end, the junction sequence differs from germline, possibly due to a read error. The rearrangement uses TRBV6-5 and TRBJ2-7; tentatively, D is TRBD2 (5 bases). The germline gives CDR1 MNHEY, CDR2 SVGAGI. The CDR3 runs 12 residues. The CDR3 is CASLSGIYERYF. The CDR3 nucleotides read TGTGCCAGTCTGTCGGGGATCTACGAGCGGTACTTC.

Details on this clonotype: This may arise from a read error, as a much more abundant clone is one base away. The CDR3 DNA follows: TGCGCCAGCAGCCAACTCCCAGATACGCAGTATTTT. This sequence encodes CASSQLPDTQYF. This chain links TRBV4-1 with TRBJ2-3, with unresolved D. V was clipped by 2 bases and J by 4 bases, with 4 bases between them. Looked up from germline, CDR1 is MGHRA and CDR2 is YSYEKL. The CDR3 has 12 amino acids.

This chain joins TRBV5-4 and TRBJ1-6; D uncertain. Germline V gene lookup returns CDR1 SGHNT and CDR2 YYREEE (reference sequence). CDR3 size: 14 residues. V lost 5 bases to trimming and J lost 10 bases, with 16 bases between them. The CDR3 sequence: CASSPGLEFSPLHF. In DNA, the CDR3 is TGTGCCAGCAGTCCCGGCTTGGAGTTCTCACCCCTCCACTTT.

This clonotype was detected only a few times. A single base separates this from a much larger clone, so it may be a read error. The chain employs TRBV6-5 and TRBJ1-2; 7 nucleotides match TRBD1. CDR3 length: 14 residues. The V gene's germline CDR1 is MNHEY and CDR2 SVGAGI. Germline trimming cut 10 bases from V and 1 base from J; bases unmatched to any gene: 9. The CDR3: CANSRTGVNYGYTF. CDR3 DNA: TGTGCCAACAGCCGGACAGGAGTTAACTATGGCTACACCTTC.

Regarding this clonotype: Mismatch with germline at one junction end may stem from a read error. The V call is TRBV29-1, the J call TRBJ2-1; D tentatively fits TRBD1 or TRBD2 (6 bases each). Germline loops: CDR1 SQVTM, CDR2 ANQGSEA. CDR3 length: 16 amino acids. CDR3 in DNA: TGCAGCGCTGAAGATCAGGGGAGGAGCTCCTATAATGAGCAGTTCTTC. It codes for CSAEDQGRSSYNEQFF.

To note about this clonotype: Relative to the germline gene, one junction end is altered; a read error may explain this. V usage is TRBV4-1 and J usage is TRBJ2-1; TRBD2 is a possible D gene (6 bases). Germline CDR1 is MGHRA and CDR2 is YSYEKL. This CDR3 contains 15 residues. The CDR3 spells CASRMRRGTYYEQSF. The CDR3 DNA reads TGCGCCAGCAGAATGAGGCGGGGAACCTACTATGAGCAATCCTTC.

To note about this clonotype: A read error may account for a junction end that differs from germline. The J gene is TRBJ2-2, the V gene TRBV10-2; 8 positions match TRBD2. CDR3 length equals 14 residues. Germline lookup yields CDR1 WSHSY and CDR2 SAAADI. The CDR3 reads CASNREGRNGELFF. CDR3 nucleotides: TGCGCTAGCAACCGGGAGGGCCGGAACGGGGAGCTGTTTTTC.

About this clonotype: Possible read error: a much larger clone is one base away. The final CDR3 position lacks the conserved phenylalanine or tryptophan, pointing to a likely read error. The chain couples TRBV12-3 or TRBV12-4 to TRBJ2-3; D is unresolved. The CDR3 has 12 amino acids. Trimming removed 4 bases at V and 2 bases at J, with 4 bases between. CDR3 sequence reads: CASSSFTDTQYL. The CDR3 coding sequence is TGTGCCAGCAGTTCCTTCACAGATACGCAGTATCTT.

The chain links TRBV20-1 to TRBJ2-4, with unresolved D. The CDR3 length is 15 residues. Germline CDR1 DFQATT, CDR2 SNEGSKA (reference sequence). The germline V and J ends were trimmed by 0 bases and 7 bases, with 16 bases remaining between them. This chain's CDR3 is CSARDRVWGMNIQYF. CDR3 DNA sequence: TGCAGTGCTAGAGATCGGGTCTGGGGTATGAACATTCAGTACTTC.